This T cell receptor (beta chain) was profiled in a study of T cell repertoires in cytomegalovirus infection. V lost 1 base and J lost 6, with 13 bases in between. The CDR3 covers 14 residues. A remark on this clonotype: The antigen remains undetermined.

TCRdb reprocessed the reads with MiXCR, giving one entry per CDR3 protein. This table has 550,000 to 700,000 distinct CDR3 sequences, roughly 43% appearing once. The input for sequencing was cultured PBMCs, taken from culture after CMV antigen stimulation. The receptor comes from a human donor in good health (CMV status not recorded). Some clones in this sample may be carry-over from other donors' samples. The V call is TRBV12-3 or TRBV12-4, the J call TRBJ2-7; D gene ambiguous. In DNA form, the CDR3 reads TGTGCCAGCAGTTTAGGTGCGTCCCAACCCGAGCAGTACTTC. Residues: CASSLGASQPEQYF.